The 2 T cell receptor beta chains in this list originate from one sample, sequenced in a study of human T cells and chemical hapten exposure. TCRdb analysed the RACE reads with MiXCR anew, one entry per CDR3 protein. The table has tens of thousands of distinct CDR3 sequences, roughly 9.9% seen once; the top ten hold 14%. Described time point: pre-sensitization, week 0. The treatment is: therapeutic diphenylcyclopropenone sensitization with weekly scalp DPC. The source material was whole blood, sampled in connection with sensitization to the hapten diphenylcyclopropenone (DPC). The source is a woman aged 40 to 50 with alopecia areata. Some clones in this sample may be carry-over from other donors' samples.

This clonotype has just a few counts. The chain employs TRBV30 and TRBJ2-7; D may be TRBD1 or TRBD2 (5 bases each). CDR3 length: 14 amino acids. Germline V gives CDR1 GTSNPN, CDR2 SVGIG (reference sequence). Deletions cut 0 bases from V and 1 base from J, with 10 bases between. CDR3 in amino acids: CAWSVPGASYEQYF. As DNA, the CDR3 is TGTGCCTGGAGTGTACCCGGGGCATCCTACGAGCAGTACTTC. Variable domain in full (rest from reference TRBV30 and TRBJ2-7): SQTIHQWPATLVQPVGSPLSLECTVEGTSNPNLYWYRQAAGRGLQLLFYSVGIGQISSEVPQNLSASRPQDRQFILSSKKLLLSDSGFYLCAWSVPGASYEQYFGPGTRLTVT.

This clonotype was recorded at least ten times. The V gene is TRBV20-1, the J gene TRBJ1-1; D is uncertain. Germline CDR1 and CDR2: DFQATT and SNEGSKA (reference sequence). V was clipped by 1 base and J by 0 bases, with 6 bases between them. The CDR3 runs to 13 residues. The CDR3 here is CSARVAMNTEAFF. The CDR3 DNA sequence: TGCAGTGCTAGAGTGGCAATGAACACTGAAGCTTTCTTT.